A single TCR beta chain is shown here with its context. The junction does not match germline at one end; this may be a read error. This CDR3 is built from 13 residues. Germline V lookup: CDR1 SEHNR, CDR2 FQNEAQ (reference sequence). The sample belongs to a study of PD-1 blockade in mismatch repair-deficient tumors. Clones were sequenced by immunoSEQ multiplex PCR, and TCRdb holds only the in-frame ones, with some missing. Altogether under 75,000 clones are present, about nine tenths being singletons, with the ten largest covering approximately 13%. The sample was peripheral blood, taken 52 weeks after starting pembrolizumab. This clonotype was obtained from an adult with mismatch repair-deficient cancer. V usage is TRBV7-9 and J usage is TRBJ1-1, with TRBD1 matching over 8 bases. The CDR3 sequence: CASSNLKTGASGF. The CDR3 nucleotides are TGTGCCAGCAGCAACCTAAAGACAGGGGCATCAGGTTTT.